These 15 T cell receptor beta chains were sequenced from one sample in a study of a mutant IDH1 vaccine in newly diagnosed glioma (dated by TCRdb to the early 2020s). Library creation used the immunoSEQ multiplex PCR assay. The table comes from immuneACCESS by way of TCRdb, which keeps in-frame sequences with V and J called. Part of the clones is missing from these tables; in studies checked, under half for an unresolved V gene and the rest for unknown reasons. Recorded for this sample are about 92,000 clones; about four fifths of them occurred a single time. The ten most abundant clones make up approximately 7.9% of the sample. This specimen's time point label, per the study, means: baseline, week 1 (first vaccination visit). This specimen's treatment or condition label, interpreted: pre-vaccination baseline after standard-of-care therapy. The sample was PBMCs, taken from a glioma patient treated with radiotherapy, temozolomide or both. The origin of the receptors is a man aged 40-55 years with glioma.

This clone showed up just once. The rearrangement joins TRBV6-5 to TRBJ2-5; 11 bases are a match to TRBD2. CDR3 length: 15 amino acids. The germline gives CDR1 MNHEY, CDR2 SVGAGI. J gave up 2 bases and V 5 bases, and 4 bases lay outside the gene matches. The CDR3 DNA reads TGTGCCAGCAGTGCGACTAGCGGGGTACAAGAGACCCAGTACTTC. Its protein product is CASSATSGVQETQYF.

This clone was counted once. The chain recombines TRBV7-9 with TRBJ1-6; tentative D call: TRBD1 (5 bases). Per germline, CDR1 SEHNR and CDR2 FQNEAQ (reference sequence). The CDR3 is made up of 16 amino acids. With 0 bases removed from V and 5 bases from J, the gap between germline ends came to 11 bases. The CDR3 sequence: CASSLAMGPNNSPLHF. In DNA form, the CDR3 reads TGTGCCAGCAGCTTAGCGATGGGACCGAATAATTCACCCCTCCACTTT.

The table lists this clone with a count of one. At the DNA level, this CDR3 is encoded by other sequences in the same sample as well. The V and J genes are TRBV5-1 and TRBJ2-3; possibly TRBD1 for D (5 bases). CDR1 is SGHRS, CDR2 YFSETQ, per germline. This CDR3 is 14 amino acids long. V was clipped by 0 bases and J by 3 bases, with 8 bases between them. This CDR3 reads CASSLATVTDTQYF. The CDR3 region has the DNA TGCGCCAGCAGCTTGGCGACAGTAACAGATACGCAGTATTTT.

This clone was detected a few times. The V call is TRBV9, the J call TRBJ2-7; the D gene could be TRBD1 or TRBD2 (6 bases each). The CDR3 loop spans 12 amino acids. Germline values: CDR1 SGDLS, CDR2 YYNGEE. With 7 bases removed from V and 5 bases from J, the gap between germline ends came to 13 bases. CDR3 residues: CASSPGADEQYF. In nucleotides, the CDR3 is TGTGCCAGCTCACCGGGGGCGGACGAGCAGTACTTC.

This chain joins TRBV4-3 and TRBJ1-6; weak D call: TRBD1 (5 bases). The CDR3 runs to 18 residues. The germline V gene encodes CDR1 LGHNA and CDR2 YSLEER. V lost 0 bases to trimming and J lost 0 bases, with 12 bases between them. CDR3: CASSQDRRGSSYNSPLHF. The CDR3 nucleotides read TGCGCCAGCAGCCAAGATCGCCGGGGCAGCTCCTATAATTCACCCCTCCACTTT.

This clone was recorded only once. The V and J genes are TRBV7-2 and TRBJ2-3; maybe TRBD1 (5 bases). V was trimmed by 5 bases and J by 0 bases, leaving 12 bases between them. CDR1 and CDR2 (germline): SGHTA, FQGNSA. The CDR3 covers 15 residues. The CDR3 is CASSPQTVSTDTQYF. The DNA of the CDR3 is TGTGCCAGCAGCCCACAGACAGTTAGCACAGATACGCAGTATTTT.

The chain is built from TRBV19 and TRBJ1-1, with 7 nucleotides matching TRBD1. In germline, CDR1 is LNHDA, CDR2 SQIVND (reference sequence). V lost 8 bases and J lost 4; bases outside the gene matches: 10. This CDR3 is built from 14 residues. Written as DNA, the CDR3 is TGTGCCAGTGGGTATAAGGGGGCCGGCACTGAAGCTTTCTTT. It translates to CASGYKGAGTEAFF.

Concerning this clone: Distinct nucleotide sequences in the sample also encode this CDR3. The chain is built from TRBV7-9 and TRBJ1-5, with D unclear. The V end lost 6 bases, the J end lost 3 bases, and 6 bases lay between the germline ends. CDR3 size: 12 residues. CDR1 and CDR2 from the germline V gene are SEHNR and FQNEAQ (reference sequence). CDR3 coding DNA: TGTGCCAGCAGTTTACCCAATCAGCCCCAGCATTTT. Its protein is CASSLPNQPQHF. Together with reference TRBV7-9 and TRBJ1-5, the CDR3 gives the full variable domain: DTGVSQNPRHKITKRGQNVTFRCDPISEHNRLYWYRQTLGQGPEFLTYFQNEAQLEKSRLLSDRFSAERPKGSFSTLEIQRTEQGDSAMYLCASSLPNQPQHFGDGTRLSIL.

This rearrangement joins TRBV2 to TRBJ2-1, with D unclear. Trimming took 7 bases from V and 6 from J, leaving 7 bases between them. The CDR3 covers 11 residues. Germline V gene sequence: CDR1 SNHLY, CDR2 FYNNEI. This chain's CDR3 is CASNSLNEQFF. Here the CDR3 DNA reads TGTGCCAGCAACTCCCTCAATGAGCAGTTCTTC.

The V call is TRBV4-2, the J call TRBJ2-3; 12 bases fit TRBD2. Looked up from germline, CDR1 is LGHNA and CDR2 is YNFKEQ. V lost 5 bases to trimming and J lost 5 bases; unmatched junction nucleotides: 14. The CDR3 spans 18 residues. The CDR3 is CASSSKNTLAGGKDTQYF. For the CDR3, the DNA is TGTGCCAGCAGCTCCAAAAATACACTAGCGGGGGGCAAAGATACGCAGTATTTT.

This sequence joins TRBV7-6 and TRBJ1-3; a possible D gene is TRBD1 (6 bases). This CDR3 spans 16 amino acids. V was clipped by 5 bases and J by 4 bases, with 18 bases between them. Germline V gene lookup returns CDR1 SGHVS and CDR2 FNYEAQ. CDR3 amino acids: CASSIQHRVAGNTIYF. CDR3 sequence (DNA): TGTGCCAGCAGCATCCAACACAGGGTGGCAGGAAACACCATATATTTT.

This chain links TRBV9 with TRBJ2-1; TRBD1 matches at 9 bases. The CDR3 has 15 amino acids. V lost 3 bases, J lost 2 bases, and 3 bases stayed unmatched. In germline, CDR1 is SGDLS, CDR2 YYNGEE. This CDR3 reads CASSDGTGTYNEQFF. CDR3 nucleotide sequence: TGTGCCAGCAGCGACGGGACAGGGACCTACAATGAGCAGTTCTTC.

Judged by abundance, this clone is large. This specimen includes other DNA sequences encoding the same CDR3. This chain uses TRBV28 with TRBJ2-7, with 7 bases matching TRBD1. With 6 bases clipped from V and 0 bases from J, the junction kept 2 bases outside the gene matches. The CDR3 consists of 13 residues. The germline V gene has CDR1 MDHEN and CDR2 SYDVKM. CDR3 in DNA: TGTGCCAGCAGGGGACAGTCCTCCTACGAGCAGTACTTC. Protein: CASRGQSSYEQYF.

CDR3 in DNA: TGCAGCGTTGAAGGCTGGGGTTCTGGGGCCAACGTCCTGACTTTC. Encoded protein: CSVEGWGSGANVLTF. This chain links TRBV29-1 with TRBJ2-6; D unresolved. CDR3 length: 15 amino acids. The V and J ends lost 1 base and 1 base respectively, with 8 bases between them. Per the germline V gene, CDR1 is SQVTM and CDR2 is ANQGSEA.

V and J are TRBV6-6 and TRBJ2-3; no reliable D call. The CDR3 length is 12 residues. V lost 6 bases and J lost 6, with 10 bases in between. Germline CDR1 and CDR2: MNHNY and SVGAGI (reference sequence). Written as DNA, the CDR3 is TGTGCCAGCAGGCTTTTACGGGATACGCAGTATTTT. It encodes CASRLLRDTQYF.